Listed below are T cell receptor beta chains from one sample, sequenced in a study of blood T cells in healthy people across ages. TCRdb processed the 5' RACE reads anew with MiXCR; each CDR3 protein has one entry. The sample lists around 650,000 distinct CDR3 sequences; approximately 29% were seen once. The sample comprised blood. The receptors were gathered from a woman older than 75 in good health. The CDR3 runs from the conserved cysteine through the conserved F or W. A D gene is named only where the DNA matches it firmly. Clone size is given for some rows only: seen once, a few or many times, or a class if the clone is expanded.

d_gene,j_gene,abundance,v_gene,CDR3aa,CDR3nt
NA,TRBJ2-7,many,TRBV14,CASSQDRVGRPYEQYF,TGTGCCAGCAGCCAAGATCGGGTTGGACGTCCCTACGAGCAGTACTTC
TRBD1,TRBJ2-1,many,TRBV7-6,CASSPGGRTYNEQFF,TGTGCCAGCAGCCCAGGGGGCAGGACCTACAATGAGCAGTTCTTC
NA,TRBJ1-2,many,TRBV5-1,CASSRDGGDGYTF,TGCGCCAGCAGCCGGGACGGGGGTGATGGCTACACCTTC
TRBD2,TRBJ2-7,NA,TRBV6-1,CASSPRLITSGYVYEQYF,TGTGCCAGCTCACCACGGCTCATAACTAGCGGCTACGTCTACGAACAGTACTTC
NA,TRBJ2-1,many,TRBV7-3,CASSPLGGVANEQFF,TGTGCCAGCAGCCCCCTGGGCGGGGTGGCCAATGAGCAGTTCTTC
TRBD2,TRBJ2-6,NA,TRBV11-1,CASRGRSGLAGVQSSGANVLTF,TGTGCCAGCAGGGGCAGATCGGGACTAGCGGGAGTTCAGAGCTCAGGGGCCAACGTCCTGACTTTC
NA,TRBJ2-1,many,TRBV7-9,CASSPSPRYNEQFF,TGTGCCAGCAGCCCCTCCCCTCGGTACAATGAGCAGTTCTTC
NA,TRBJ1-1,NA,TRBV5-1,CASSLARETEAFF,TGCGCCAGCAGCTTGGCCAGGGAGACTGAAGCTTTCTTT
NA,TRBJ1-6,few,TRBV28,CASKPRVYNSPLHF,TGTGCCAGCAAACCGAGGGTTTATAATTCACCCCTCCACTTT
NA,TRBJ2-7,many,TRBV27,CASSPRVAPYEQYF,TGTGCCAGCAGTCCGCGGGTGGCGCCCTACGAGCAGTACTTC
NA,TRBJ1-2,few,TRBV30,CAWSPGDGYTF,TGTGCCTGGAGTCCAGGGGATGGCTACACCTTC
TRBD1,TRBJ2-3,NA,TRBV5-1,CASRPQPGQGTDTQYF,TGCGCCAGCAGACCCCAACCGGGACAGGGCACAGATACGCAGTATTTT
NA,TRBJ1-1,many,TRBV6-1,CASSEIEGRTEAFF,TGTGCCAGCAGTGAAATTGAGGGGCGGACTGAAGCTTTCTTT
NA,TRBJ2-7,many,TRBV5-1,CASSPGRPSSSYEQYF,TGCGCCAGCAGCCCCGGGCGGCCATCCAGCTCCTACGAGCAGTACTTC
NA,TRBJ2-5,NA,TRBV20-1,CSAREGDQWEAQGETQYF,TGCAGTGCTAGAGAAGGAGATCAATGGGAGGCCCAAGGGGAGACCCAGTACTTC
NA,TRBJ1-1,once,TRBV6-4,CASSAKANTEAFF,TGTGCCAGCAGTGCGAAGGCTAATACTGAAGCTTTCTTT
TRBD1,TRBJ1-5,many,TRBV7-2,CASSLVQGANQPQHF,TGTGCCAGCAGCTTAGTTCAGGGGGCCAATCAGCCCCAGCATTTT
NA,TRBJ2-6,NA,TRBV24-1,CATSDSRDPGSGANVLTF,TGTGCCACCAGTGACAGCCGGGACCCAGGCTCTGGGGCCAACGTCCTGACTTTC
NA,TRBJ2-7,many,TRBV3-1,CASSQGQYEQYF,TGTGCCAGCAGCCAAGGGCAGTACGAGCAGTACTTC
NA,TRBJ1-2,many,TRBV4-2,CASSRGEDSTMGSGYTF,TGTGCCAGCAGCCGAGGGGAGGACAGCACCATGGGGTCTGGCTACACCTTC
TRBD2,TRBJ2-3,NA,TRBV20-1,CSARATRGLRTDTQYF,TGCAGTGCTAGAGCTACGCGGGGGTTACGCACAGATACGCAGTATTTT
NA,TRBJ2-7,many,TRBV7-2,CASSLTDGTYEQYF,TGTGCCAGCAGCCTTACAGACGGAACCTACGAGCAGTACTTC
NA,TRBJ2-5,many,TRBV29-1,CSVDITGRRETQYF,TGCAGCGTTGATATCACAGGGAGACGCGAGACCCAGTACTTC
NA,TRBJ2-5,many,TRBV9,CASAQARDRTQYF,TGTGCCAGCGCCCAGGCCCGGGACCGGACCCAGTACTTC
NA,TRBJ2-7,many,TRBV7-2,CASSFGQTIEQYF,TGTGCCAGCAGCTTCGGACAAACAATCGAGCAGTACTTC
NA,TRBJ1-4,NA,TRBV6-6,CASSHWGVDNEKLFF,TGTGCCAGCAGCCACTGGGGGGTCGATAATGAAAAACTGTTTTTT
TRBD2,TRBJ2-1,many,TRBV7-9,CASSLDLAGGGNEQFF,TGTGCCAGCAGCTTAGATCTAGCGGGGGGAGGCAATGAGCAGTTCTTC
NA,TRBJ1-6,many,TRBV12-3/TRBV12-4,CASSYDRYNSPLHF,TGTGCCAGCAGCTACGACCGATATAATTCACCCCTCCACTTT
TRBD1,TRBJ1-4,few,TRBV29-1,CSVSNSGTGNSEKLFF,TGCAGCGTGTCGAACTCCGGGACAGGGAATAGTGAAAAACTGTTTTTT
TRBD1,TRBJ2-2,many,TRBV7-9,CASSPTGANTGELFF,TGTGCCAGCAGCCCTACAGGGGCGAACACCGGGGAGCTGTTTTTT
NA,TRBJ2-5,NA,TRBV18,CASREWGAETQYF,TGTGCCAGCCGGGAGTGGGGCGCGGAGACCCAGTACTTC
TRBD1,TRBJ1-5,few,TRBV7-9,CASSLGTGGEGPQHF,TGTGCCAGCAGCTTAGGGACAGGGGGCGAGGGGCCCCAGCATTTT
TRBD1,TRBJ2-7,many,TRBV7-6,CASSPETGGGYEQYF,TGTGCCAGCAGCCCGGAGACAGGGGGCGGCTACGAGCAGTACTTC
NA,TRBJ2-1,many,TRBV7-2,CASSLQRGGYEQFF,TGTGCCAGCAGCTTACAGAGGGGGGGGTATGAGCAGTTCTTC
TRBD1,TRBJ1-2,many,TRBV4-1,CASSQVDDIQGANGYTF,TGCGCCAGCAGCCAAGTCGATGATATACAGGGGGCCAATGGCTACACCTTC
NA,TRBJ2-5,many,TRBV27,CASRTGLQETQYF,TGTGCCAGCCGAACCGGGCTACAAGAGACCCAGTACTTC
NA,TRBJ2-7,many,TRBV6-1,CASSEQGYHEQYF,TGTGCCAGCAGTGAACAGGGATACCACGAGCAGTACTTC
NA,TRBJ2-5,many,TRBV6-5,CASSSYLEETQYF,TGTGCCAGCAGTTCGTACTTAGAAGAGACCCAGTACTTC
NA,TRBJ1-5,many,TRBV20-1,CSARSISQYSNQPQHF,TGCAGTGCTAGGTCTATCAGTCAGTATAGCAATCAGCCCCAGCATTTT
TRBD2,TRBJ2-5,many,TRBV2,CASTLAGGQETQYF,TGTGCCAGCACCCTAGCGGGGGGTCAAGAGACCCAGTACTTC
TRBD1,TRBJ2-1,many,TRBV12-3/TRBV12-4,CASSPLRGRDNEQFF,TGTGCCAGCAGTCCACTCAGGGGGCGCGACAATGAGCAGTTCTTC
NA,TRBJ1-2,few,TRBV6-5,CASSPRGHGYGYTF,TGTGCCAGCAGTCCCCGGGGGCACGGCTATGGCTACACCTTC
NA,TRBJ1-5,NA,TRBV7-8,CASSWRAGGYQPQHF,TGTGCCAGCAGCTGGCGGGCGGGGGGCTACCAGCCCCAGCATTTT
NA,TRBJ2-5,many,TRBV15,CATANRAQETQYF,TGTGCCACCGCTAACAGGGCCCAAGAGACCCAGTACTTC
TRBD2,TRBJ2-2,NA,TRBV5-1,CASSLEGGGNTGELFF,TGCGCCAGCAGCTTGGAAGGCGGGGGGAACACCGGGGAGCTGTTTTTT
NA,TRBJ1-1,NA,TRBV10-3,CAISALPGRGGGEAFF,TGTGCCATCAGTGCACTCCCGGGTCGGGGGGGCGGTGAAGCTTTCTTT
TRBD1,TRBJ1-2,many,TRBV5-1,CASSSLGGQGAYGYTF,TGCGCCAGCAGCTCGCTCGGGGGACAGGGCGCCTATGGCTACACCTTC
NA,TRBJ2-5,NA,TRBV20-1,CSARLRGQSQETQYF,TGCAGTGCTAGACTTCGAGGACAGTCCCAAGAGACCCAGTACTTC
NA,TRBJ1-4,NA,TRBV7-2,CASSLAGPGLRDEKLFF,TGTGCCAGCAGCTTAGCTGGGCCAGGACTACGGGACGAAAAACTGTTTTTT
TRBD1,TRBJ1-2,few,TRBV9,CASSGTGIGLYGYTF,TGTGCCAGCAGCGGGACAGGAATTGGCCTATATGGCTACACCTTC
NA,TRBJ1-5,many,TRBV20-1,CPPIPGSNQPQHF,TGCCCCCCGATCCCGGGAAGCAATCAGCCCCAGCATTTT
NA,TRBJ2-2,NA,TRBV3-1,CASRAWGTTESGELFF,TGTGCCAGCAGGGCGTGGGGGACAACGGAGTCCGGGGAGCTGTTTTTT
TRBD1,TRBJ2-7,NA,TRBV7-2,CASSFSGTGGRYEQYF,TGTGCCAGCAGTTTTTCTGGGACAGGGGGCAGATACGAGCAGTACTTC
TRBD2,TRBJ2-1,many,TRBV9,CASSVDPGGSSYNEQFF,TGTGCCAGCAGCGTAGACCCGGGGGGTAGCTCCTACAATGAGCAGTTCTTC